This T cell receptor beta chain was recorded in a study of cytomegalovirus exposure and HLA in healthy donors. Of note for this clone: Relative to the germline gene, one junction end is altered; a read error may explain this.

The PCR had 60 Vbeta and 13 Jbeta primers. Generated by immunoSEQ multiplex PCR, the TCRdb table keeps only in-frame clones and is missing some. Of some 100,000 clones in the sample, roughly 83% are singletons; the top ten hold approximately 4.1%. In germline, CDR1 is SEHNR, CDR2 FQNEAQ (reference sequence). CDR3 length equals 12 residues. Sequencing input: PBMCs. The chain recombines TRBV7-9 with TRBJ2-7, with D possibly matching TRBD1 (5 bases). The sequence came from a female donor in good health and CMV-seropositive. DNA for the CDR3: TGTTCCAGCAGCCTACAGGTTGGGGAGCAGTACTTC. Amino acids: CSSSLQVGEQYF.